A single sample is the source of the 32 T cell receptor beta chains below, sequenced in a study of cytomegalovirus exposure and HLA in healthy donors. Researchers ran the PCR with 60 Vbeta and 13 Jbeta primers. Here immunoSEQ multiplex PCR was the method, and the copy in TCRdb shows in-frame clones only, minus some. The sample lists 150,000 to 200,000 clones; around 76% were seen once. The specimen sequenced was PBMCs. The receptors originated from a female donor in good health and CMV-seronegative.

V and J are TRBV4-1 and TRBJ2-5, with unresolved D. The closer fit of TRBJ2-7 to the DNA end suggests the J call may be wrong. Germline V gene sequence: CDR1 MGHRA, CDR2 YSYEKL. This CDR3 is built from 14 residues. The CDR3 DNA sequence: TGCGCCAGCAGCCAAGAAAGCGATTACTACGAGCAGTACTTC. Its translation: CASSQESDYYEQYF.

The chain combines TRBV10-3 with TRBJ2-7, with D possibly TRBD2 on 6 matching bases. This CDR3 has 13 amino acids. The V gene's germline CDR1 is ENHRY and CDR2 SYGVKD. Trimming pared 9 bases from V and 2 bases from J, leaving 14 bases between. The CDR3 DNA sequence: TGTGCCATACAACCCGGGACTGCCTACGAGCAGTACTTC. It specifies CAIQPGTAYEQYF.

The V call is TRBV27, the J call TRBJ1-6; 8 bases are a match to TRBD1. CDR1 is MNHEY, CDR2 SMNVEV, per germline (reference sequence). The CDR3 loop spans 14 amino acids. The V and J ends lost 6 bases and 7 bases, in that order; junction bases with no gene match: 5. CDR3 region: CASRPGQGNSPLHF. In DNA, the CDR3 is TGTGCCAGCAGACCAGGACAGGGAAATTCACCCCTCCACTTT.

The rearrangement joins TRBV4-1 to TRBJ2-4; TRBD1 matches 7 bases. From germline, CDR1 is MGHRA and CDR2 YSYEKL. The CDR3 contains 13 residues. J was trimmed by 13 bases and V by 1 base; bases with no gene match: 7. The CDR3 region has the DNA TGCGCCAGCAGCCAAGGTCCCCGGGACAGCCAGTACTTC. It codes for CASSQGPRDSQYF.

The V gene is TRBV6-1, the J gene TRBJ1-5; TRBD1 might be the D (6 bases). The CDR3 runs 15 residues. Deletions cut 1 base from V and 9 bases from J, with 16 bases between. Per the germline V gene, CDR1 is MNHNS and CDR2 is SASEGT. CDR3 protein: CASSEVTWARGPQHF. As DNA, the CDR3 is TGTGCCAGCAGTGAAGTTACGTGGGCCAGGGGGCCCCAGCATTTT.

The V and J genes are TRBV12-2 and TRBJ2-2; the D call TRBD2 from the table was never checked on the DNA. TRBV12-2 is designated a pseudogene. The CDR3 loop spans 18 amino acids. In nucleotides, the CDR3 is TGTGCAAGTCGCTTAGCCCGGACTAGCGGGGACCATACCGGGGAGCTGTTTTTT. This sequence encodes CASRLARTSGDHTGELFF.

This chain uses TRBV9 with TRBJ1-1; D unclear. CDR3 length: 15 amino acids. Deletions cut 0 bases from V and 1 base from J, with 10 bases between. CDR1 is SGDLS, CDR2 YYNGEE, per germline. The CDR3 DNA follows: TGTGCCAGCAGCGTAGACCCCAGTTGGAACACTGAAGCTTTCTTT. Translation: CASSVDPSWNTEAFF.

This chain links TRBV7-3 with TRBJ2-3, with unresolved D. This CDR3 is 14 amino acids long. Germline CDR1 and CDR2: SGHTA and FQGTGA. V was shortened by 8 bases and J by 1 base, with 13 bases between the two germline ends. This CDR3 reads CASSKRLGTDTQYF. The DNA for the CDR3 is TGTGCCAGCTCGAAGAGATTGGGCACAGATACGCAGTATTTT.

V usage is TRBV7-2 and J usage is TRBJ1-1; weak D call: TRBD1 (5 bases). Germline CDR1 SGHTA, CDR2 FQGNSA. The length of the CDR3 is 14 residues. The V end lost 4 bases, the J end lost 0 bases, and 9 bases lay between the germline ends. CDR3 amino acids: CASSWGSLNTEAFF. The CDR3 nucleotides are TGTGCCAGCAGCTGGGGCAGTTTGAACACTGAAGCTTTCTTT.

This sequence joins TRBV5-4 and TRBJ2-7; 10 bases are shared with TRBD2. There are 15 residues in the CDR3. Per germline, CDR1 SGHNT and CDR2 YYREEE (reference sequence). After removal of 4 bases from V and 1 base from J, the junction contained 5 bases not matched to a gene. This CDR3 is CASSHPTSGSYEQYF. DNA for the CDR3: TGTGCCAGCAGCCACCCGACTAGCGGGTCCTACGAGCAGTACTTC.

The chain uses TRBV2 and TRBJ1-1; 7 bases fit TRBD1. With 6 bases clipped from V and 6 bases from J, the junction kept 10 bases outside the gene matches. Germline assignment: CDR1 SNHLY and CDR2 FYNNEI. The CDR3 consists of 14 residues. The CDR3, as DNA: TGTGCCAGCAGGGGATACAGGGACAGCGCTGAAGCTTTCTTT. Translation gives CASRGYRDSAEAFF. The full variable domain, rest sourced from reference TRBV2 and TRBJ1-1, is EPEVTQTPSHQVTQMGQEVILRCVPISNHLYFYWYRQILGQKVEFLVSFYNNEISEKSEIFDDQFSVERPDGSNFTLKIRSTKLEDSAMYFCASRGYRDSAEAFFGQGTRLTVV.

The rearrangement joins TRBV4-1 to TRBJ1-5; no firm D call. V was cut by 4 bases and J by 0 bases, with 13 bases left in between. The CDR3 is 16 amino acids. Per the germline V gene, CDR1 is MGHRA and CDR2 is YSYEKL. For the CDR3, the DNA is TGCGCCAGCAGCCTCTCAGACGGAGATAGCAATCAGCCCCAGCATTTT. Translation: CASSLSDGDSNQPQHF.

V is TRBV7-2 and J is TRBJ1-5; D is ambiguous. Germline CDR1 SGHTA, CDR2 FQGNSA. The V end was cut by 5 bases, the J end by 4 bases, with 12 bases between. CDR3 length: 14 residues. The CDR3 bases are TGTGCCAGCAGCCTATCCCCGACAAATCAGCCCCAGCATTTT. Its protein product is CASSLSPTNQPQHF.

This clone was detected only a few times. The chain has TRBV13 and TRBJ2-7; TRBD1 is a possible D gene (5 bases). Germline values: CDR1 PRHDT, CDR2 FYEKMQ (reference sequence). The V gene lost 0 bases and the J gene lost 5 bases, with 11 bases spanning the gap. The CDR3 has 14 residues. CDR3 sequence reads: CASSLGYRKNEQYF. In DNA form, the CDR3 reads TGTGCCAGCAGCTTAGGATACAGGAAGAACGAGCAGTACTTC. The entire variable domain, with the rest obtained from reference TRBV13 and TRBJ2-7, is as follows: AAGVIQSPRHLIKEKRETATLKCYPIPRHDTVYWYQQGPGQDPQFLISFYEKMQSDKGSIPDRFSAQQFSDYHSELNMSSLELGDSALYFCASSLGYRKNEQYFGPGTRLTVT.

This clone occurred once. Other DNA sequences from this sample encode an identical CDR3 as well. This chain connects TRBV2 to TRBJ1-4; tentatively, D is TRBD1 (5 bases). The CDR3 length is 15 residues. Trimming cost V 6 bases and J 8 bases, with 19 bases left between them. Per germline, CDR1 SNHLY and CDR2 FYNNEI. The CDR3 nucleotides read TGTGCCAGCAGCGATGGGCAGGGTGTCTGGGAAAAACTGTTTTTT. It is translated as CASSDGQGVWEKLFF.

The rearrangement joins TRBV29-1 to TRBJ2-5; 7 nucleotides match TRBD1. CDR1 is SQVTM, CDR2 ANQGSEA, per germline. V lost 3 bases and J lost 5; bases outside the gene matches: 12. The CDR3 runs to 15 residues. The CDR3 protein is CSVDAGDSLGETQYF. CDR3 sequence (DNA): TGCAGCGTTGACGCAGGGGACAGCCTGGGGGAGACCCAGTACTTC.

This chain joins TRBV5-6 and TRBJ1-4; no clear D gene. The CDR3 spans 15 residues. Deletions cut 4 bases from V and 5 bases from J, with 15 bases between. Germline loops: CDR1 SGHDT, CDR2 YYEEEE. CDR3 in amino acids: CASSAPGGGNEKLFF. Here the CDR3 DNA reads TGTGCCAGCAGCGCGCCGGGTGGTGGAAATGAAAAACTGTTTTTT.

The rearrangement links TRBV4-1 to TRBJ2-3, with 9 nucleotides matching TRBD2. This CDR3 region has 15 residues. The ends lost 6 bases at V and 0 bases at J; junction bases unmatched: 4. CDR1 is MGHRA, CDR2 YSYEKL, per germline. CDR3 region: CASRRSGGSTDTQYF. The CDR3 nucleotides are TGCGCCAGCAGAAGAAGCGGGGGGAGCACAGATACGCAGTATTTT.

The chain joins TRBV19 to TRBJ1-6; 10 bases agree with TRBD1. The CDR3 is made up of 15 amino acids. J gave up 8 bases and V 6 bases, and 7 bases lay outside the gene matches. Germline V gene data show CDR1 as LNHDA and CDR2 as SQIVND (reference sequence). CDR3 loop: CASRLTGTGDSPLHF. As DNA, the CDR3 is TGTGCCAGTAGATTAACCGGGACAGGGGATTCACCCCTCCACTTT.

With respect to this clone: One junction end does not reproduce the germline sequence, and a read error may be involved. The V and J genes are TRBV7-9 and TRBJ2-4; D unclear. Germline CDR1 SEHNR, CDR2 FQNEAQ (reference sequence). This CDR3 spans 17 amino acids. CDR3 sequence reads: CSSSPTREPLAKNIQYF. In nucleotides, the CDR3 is TGTTCCAGCAGCCCTACCCGAGAACCCCTAGCCAAAAACATTCAGTACTTC.

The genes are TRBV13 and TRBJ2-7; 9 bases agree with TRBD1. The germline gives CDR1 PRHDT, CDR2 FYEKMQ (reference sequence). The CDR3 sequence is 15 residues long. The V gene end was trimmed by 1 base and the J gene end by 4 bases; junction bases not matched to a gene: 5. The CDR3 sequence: CASSLDPGQGYEQYF. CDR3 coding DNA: TGTGCCAGCAGCTTAGATCCGGGACAGGGTTACGAGCAGTACTTC. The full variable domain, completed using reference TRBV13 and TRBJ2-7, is AAGVIQSPRHLIKEKRETATLKCYPIPRHDTVYWYQQGPGQDPQFLISFYEKMQSDKGSIPDRFSAQQFSDYHSELNMSSLELGDSALYFCASSLDPGQGYEQYFGPGTRLTVT.

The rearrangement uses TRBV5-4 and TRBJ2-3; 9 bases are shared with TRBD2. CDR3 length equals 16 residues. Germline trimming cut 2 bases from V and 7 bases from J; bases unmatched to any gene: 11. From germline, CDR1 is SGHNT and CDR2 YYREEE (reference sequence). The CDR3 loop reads CASSLWPGGGANTQYF. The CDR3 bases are TGTGCCAGCAGCTTATGGCCCGGCGGGGGGGCAAATACGCAGTATTTT.

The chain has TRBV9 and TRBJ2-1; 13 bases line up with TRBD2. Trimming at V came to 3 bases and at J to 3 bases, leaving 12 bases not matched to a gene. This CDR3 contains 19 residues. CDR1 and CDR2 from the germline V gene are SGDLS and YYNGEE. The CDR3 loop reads CASSAAPGTSGIDYNEQFF. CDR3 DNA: TGTGCCAGCAGCGCAGCCCCTGGGACTAGCGGGATCGACTACAATGAGCAGTTCTTC. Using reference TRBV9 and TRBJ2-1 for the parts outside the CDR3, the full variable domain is DSGVTQTPKHLITATGQRVTLRCSPRSGDLSVYWYQQSLDQGLQFLIQYYNGEERAKGNILERFSAQQFPDLHSELNLSSLELGDSALYFCASSAAPGTSGIDYNEQFFGPGTRLTVL.

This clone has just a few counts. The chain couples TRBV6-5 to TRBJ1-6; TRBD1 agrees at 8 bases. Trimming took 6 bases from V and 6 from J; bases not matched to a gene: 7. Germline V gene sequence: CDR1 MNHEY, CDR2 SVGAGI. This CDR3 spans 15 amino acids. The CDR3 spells CASRPDRERNSPLHF. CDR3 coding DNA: TGTGCCAGCAGACCGGACAGGGAACGTAATTCACCCCTCCACTTT.

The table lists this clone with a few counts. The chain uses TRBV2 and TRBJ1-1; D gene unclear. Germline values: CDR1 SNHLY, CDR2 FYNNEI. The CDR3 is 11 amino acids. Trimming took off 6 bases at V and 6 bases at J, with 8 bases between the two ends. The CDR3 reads CASSERAEAFF. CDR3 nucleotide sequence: TGTGCCAGCAGCGAGAGGGCTGAAGCTTTCTTT.

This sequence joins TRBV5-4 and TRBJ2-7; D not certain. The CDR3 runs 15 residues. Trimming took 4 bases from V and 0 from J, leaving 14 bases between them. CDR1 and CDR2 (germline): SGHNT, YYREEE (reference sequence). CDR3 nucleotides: TGTGCCAGCAGCCCCTACTCTTTAAGCTCCTACGAGCAGTACTTC. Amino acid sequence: CASSPYSLSSYEQYF. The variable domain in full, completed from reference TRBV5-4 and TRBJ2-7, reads ETGVTQSPTHLIKTRGQQVTLRCSSQSGHNTVSWYQQALGQGPQFIFQYYREEENGRGNFPPRFSGLQFPNYSSELNVNALELDDSALYLCASSPYSLSSYEQYFGPGTRLTVT.

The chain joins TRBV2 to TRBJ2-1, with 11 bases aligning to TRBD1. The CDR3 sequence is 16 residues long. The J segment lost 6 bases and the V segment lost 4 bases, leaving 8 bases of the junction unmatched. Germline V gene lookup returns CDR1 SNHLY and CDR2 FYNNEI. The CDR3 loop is CASSAVSGTGGNEQFF. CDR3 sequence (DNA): TGTGCCAGCAGTGCTGTAAGTGGGACAGGGGGCAATGAGCAGTTCTTC.

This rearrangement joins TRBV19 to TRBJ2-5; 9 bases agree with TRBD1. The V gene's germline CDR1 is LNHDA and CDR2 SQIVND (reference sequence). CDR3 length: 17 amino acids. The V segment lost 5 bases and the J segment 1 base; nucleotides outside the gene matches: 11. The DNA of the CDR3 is TGTGCCAGTAGTTCGTGGGGGTTGACAGGGGGCCAAGAGACCCAGTACTTC. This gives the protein CASSSWGLTGGQETQYF.

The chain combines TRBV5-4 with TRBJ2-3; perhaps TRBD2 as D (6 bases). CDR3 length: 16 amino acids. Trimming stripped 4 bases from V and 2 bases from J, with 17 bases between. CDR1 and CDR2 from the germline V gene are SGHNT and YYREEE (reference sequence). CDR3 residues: CASSPVEGLHTDTQYF. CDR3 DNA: TGTGCCAGCAGCCCGGTGGAGGGACTCCACACAGATACGCAGTATTTT.

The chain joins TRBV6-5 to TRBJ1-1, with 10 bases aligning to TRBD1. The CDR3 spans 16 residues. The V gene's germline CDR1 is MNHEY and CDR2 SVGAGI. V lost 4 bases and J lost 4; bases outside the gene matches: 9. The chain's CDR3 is CASSSRGGTGATEAFF. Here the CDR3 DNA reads TGTGCCAGCAGTTCCCGAGGAGGGACAGGGGCCACTGAAGCTTTCTTT.

The CDR3 spells CASSQRYQGLGDTQYF. The DNA for the CDR3 is TGCGCCAGCAGCCAACGCTATCAGGGCCTTGGAGATACGCAGTATTTT. The chain links TRBV4-1 to TRBJ2-3, with TRBD1 as a possible D gene (5 bases). From germline, CDR1 is MGHRA and CDR2 YSYEKL. Trimming pared 2 bases from V and 5 bases from J, leaving 17 bases between. The CDR3 sequence is 16 residues long.

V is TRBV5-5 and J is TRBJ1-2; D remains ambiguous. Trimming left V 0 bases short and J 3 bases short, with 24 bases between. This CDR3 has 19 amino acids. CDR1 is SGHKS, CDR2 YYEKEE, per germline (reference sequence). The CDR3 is CASSLGALAGPPPDYGYTF. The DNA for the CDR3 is TGTGCCAGCAGCTTGGGGGCTCTGGCAGGCCCTCCCCCAGACTATGGCTACACCTTC.